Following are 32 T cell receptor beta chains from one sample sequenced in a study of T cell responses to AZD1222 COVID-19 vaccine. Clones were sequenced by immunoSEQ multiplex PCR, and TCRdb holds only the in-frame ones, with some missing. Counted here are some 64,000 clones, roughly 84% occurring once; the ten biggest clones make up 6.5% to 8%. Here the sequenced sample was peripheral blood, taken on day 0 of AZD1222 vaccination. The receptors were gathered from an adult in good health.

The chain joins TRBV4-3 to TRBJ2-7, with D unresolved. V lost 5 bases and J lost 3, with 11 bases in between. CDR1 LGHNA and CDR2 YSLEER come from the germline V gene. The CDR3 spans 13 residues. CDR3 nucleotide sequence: TGCGCCAGCAGCTCCGGATCCGACTACGAGCAGTACTTC. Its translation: CASSSGSDYEQYF.

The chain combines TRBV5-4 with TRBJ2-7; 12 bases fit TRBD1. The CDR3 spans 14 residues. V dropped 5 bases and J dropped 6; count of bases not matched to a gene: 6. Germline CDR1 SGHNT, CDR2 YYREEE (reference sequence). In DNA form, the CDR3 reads TGTGCCAGCAGTCTCGGGACAGGGGGCGTCGAGCAGTACTTC. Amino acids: CASSLGTGGVEQYF.

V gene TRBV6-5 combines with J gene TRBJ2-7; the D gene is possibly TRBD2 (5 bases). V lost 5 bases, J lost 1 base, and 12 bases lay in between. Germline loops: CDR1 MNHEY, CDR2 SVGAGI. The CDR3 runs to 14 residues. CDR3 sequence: CASSPREISYEQYF. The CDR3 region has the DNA TGTGCCAGCAGTCCCCGGGAAATATCCTACGAGCAGTACTTC.

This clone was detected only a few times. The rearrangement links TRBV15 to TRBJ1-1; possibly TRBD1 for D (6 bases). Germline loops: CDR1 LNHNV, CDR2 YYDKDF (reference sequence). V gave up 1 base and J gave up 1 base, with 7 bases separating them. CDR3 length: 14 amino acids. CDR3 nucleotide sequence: TGTGCCACCAGCAGAGTCAGGGGGAACACTGAAGCTTTCTTT. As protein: CATSRVRGNTEAFF.

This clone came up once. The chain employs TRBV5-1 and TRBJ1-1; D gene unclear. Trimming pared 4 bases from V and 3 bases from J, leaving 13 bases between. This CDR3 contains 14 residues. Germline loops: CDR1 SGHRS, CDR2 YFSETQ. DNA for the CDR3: TGCGCCAGCAGCCCATACATGTTGGACACTGAAGCTTTCTTT. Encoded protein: CASSPYMLDTEAFF. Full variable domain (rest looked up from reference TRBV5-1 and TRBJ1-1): KAGVTQTPRYLIKTRGQQVTLSCSPISGHRSVSWYQQTPGQGLQFLFEYFSETQRNKGNFPGRFSGRQFSNSRSEMNVSTLELGDSALYLCASSPYMLDTEAFFGQGTRLTVV.

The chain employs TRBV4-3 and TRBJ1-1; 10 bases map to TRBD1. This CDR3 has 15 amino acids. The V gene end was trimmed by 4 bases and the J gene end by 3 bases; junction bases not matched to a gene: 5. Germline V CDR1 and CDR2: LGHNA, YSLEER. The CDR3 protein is CASSLLTGGHTEAFF. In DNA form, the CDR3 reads TGCGCCAGCAGCCTGCTGACAGGGGGCCACACTGAAGCTTTCTTT.

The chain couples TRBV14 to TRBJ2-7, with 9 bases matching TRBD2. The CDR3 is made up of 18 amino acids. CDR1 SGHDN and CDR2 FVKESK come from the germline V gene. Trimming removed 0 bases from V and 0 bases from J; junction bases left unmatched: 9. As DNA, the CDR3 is TGTGCCAGCAGCCAAGATCAGAGACTAGCGGAAAGCTCCTACGAGCAGTACTTC. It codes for CASSQDQRLAESSYEQYF.

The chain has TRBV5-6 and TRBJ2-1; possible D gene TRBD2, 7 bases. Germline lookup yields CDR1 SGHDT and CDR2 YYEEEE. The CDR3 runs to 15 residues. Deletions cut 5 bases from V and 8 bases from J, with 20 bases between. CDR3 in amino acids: CASRATGRGLDEQFF. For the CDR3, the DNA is TGTGCCAGCAGGGCCACAGGGAGGGGACTGGATGAGCAGTTCTTC.

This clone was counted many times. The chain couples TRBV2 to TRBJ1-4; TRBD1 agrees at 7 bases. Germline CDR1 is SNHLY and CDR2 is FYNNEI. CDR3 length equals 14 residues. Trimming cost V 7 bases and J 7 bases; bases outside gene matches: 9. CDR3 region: CASIPREGAEKLFF. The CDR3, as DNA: TGTGCCAGCATACCGAGGGAGGGGGCTGAAAAACTGTTTTTT. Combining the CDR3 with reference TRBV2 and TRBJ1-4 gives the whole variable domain EPEVTQTPSHQVTQMGQEVILRCVPISNHLYFYWYRQILGQKVEFLVSFYNNEISEKSEIFDDQFSVERPDGSNFTLKIRSTKLEDSAMYFCASIPREGAEKLFFGSGTQLSVL.

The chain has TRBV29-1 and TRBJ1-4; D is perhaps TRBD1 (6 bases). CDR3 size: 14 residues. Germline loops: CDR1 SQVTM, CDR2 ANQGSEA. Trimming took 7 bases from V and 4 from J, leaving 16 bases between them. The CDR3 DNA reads TGCAGCGCCGGGGGGCGCAGGGGTAATGAAAAACTGTTTTTT. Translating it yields CSAGGRRGNEKLFF.

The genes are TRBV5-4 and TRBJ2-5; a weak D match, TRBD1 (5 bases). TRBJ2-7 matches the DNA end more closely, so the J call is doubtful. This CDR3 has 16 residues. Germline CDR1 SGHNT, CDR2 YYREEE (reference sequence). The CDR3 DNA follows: TGTGCCAGCAGCTTGGCCCTTGGGGCAGACTCCTACGAGCAGTACTTC. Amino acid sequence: CASSLALGADSYEQYF.

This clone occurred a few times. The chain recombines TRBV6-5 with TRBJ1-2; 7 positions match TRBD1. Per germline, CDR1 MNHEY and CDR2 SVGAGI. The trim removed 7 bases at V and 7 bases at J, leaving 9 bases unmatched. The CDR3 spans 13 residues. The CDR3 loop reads CASTGQVGGGYTF. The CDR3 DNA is TGTGCCAGCACCGGACAGGTTGGGGGTGGCTACACCTTC.

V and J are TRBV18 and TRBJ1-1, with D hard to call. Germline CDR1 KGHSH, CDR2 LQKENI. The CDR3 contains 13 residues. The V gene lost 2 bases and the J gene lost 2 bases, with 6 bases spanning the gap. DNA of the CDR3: TGTGCCAGCTCACCATCCCTCAACACTGAAGCTTTCTTT. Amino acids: CASSPSLNTEAFF.

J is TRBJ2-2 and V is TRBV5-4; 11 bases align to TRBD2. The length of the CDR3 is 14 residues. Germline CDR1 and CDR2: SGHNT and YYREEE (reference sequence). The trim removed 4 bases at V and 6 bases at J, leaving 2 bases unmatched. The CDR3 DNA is TGTGCCAGCAGCGATAGCGGGGGGGCCGGGGAGCTGTTTTTT. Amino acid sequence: CASSDSGGAGELFF.

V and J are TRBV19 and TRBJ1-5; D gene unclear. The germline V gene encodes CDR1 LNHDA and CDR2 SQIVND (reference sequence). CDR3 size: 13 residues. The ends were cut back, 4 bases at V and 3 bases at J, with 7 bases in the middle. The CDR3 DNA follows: TGTGCCAGTAGTAGTCAGGTCAATCAGCCCCAGCATTTT. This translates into CASSSQVNQPQHF.

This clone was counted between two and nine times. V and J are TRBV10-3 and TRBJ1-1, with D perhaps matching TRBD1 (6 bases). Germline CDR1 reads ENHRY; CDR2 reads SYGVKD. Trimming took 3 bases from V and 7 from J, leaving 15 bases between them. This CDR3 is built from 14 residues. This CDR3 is CAISDFGGTHEAFF. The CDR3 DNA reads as TGTGCCATCAGTGATTTCGGGGGGACACATGAAGCTTTCTTT.

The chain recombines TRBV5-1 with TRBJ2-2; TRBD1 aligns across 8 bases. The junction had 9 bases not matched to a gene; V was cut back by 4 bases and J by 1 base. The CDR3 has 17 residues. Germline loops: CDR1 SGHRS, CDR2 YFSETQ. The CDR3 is CASSPAPTGGNTGELFF. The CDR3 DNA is TGCGCCAGCAGCCCCGCCCCCACAGGGGGGAACACCGGGGAGCTGTTTTTT.

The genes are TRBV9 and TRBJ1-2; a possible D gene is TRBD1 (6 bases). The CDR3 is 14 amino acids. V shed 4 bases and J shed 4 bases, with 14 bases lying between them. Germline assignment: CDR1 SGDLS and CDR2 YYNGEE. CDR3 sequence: CASSSQTGGYGYTF. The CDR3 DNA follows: TGTGCCAGCAGCTCTCAGACAGGCGGCTATGGCTACACCTTC.

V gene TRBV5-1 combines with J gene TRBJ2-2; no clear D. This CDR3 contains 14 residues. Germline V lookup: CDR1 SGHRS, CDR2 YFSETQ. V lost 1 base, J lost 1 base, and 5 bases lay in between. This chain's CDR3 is CASSLFGNTGELFF. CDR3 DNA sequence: TGCGCCAGCAGCTTGTTTGGGAACACCGGGGAGCTGTTTTTT.

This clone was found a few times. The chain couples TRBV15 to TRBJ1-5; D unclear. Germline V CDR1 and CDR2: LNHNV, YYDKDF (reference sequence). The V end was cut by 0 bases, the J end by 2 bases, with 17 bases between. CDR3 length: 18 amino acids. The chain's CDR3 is CATSREFGTATGNQPQHF. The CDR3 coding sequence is TGTGCCACCAGCAGAGAGTTCGGCACTGCGACGGGCAATCAGCCCCAGCATTTT.

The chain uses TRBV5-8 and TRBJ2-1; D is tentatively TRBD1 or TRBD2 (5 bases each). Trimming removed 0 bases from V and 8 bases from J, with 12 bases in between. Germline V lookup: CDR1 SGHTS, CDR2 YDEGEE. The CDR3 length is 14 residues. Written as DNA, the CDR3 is TGTGCCAGCAGCTTGGCCGGCAGGGACGATGAGCAGTTCTTC. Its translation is CASSLAGRDDEQFF.

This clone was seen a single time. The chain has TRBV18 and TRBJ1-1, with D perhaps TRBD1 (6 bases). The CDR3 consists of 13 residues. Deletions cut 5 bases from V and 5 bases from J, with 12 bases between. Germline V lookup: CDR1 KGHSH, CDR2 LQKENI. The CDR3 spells CASSGGGLTEAFF. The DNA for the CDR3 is TGTGCCAGCTCAGGTGGGGGGCTTACTGAAGCTTTCTTT.

CDR3 nucleotides: TGTGCCAGCAGTCGAATACCGGGACAGGAACACTACAATGAGCAGTTCTTC. Protein product: CASSRIPGQEHYNEQFF. V usage is TRBV7-6 and J usage is TRBJ2-1; 8 nucleotides line up with TRBD1. Germline CDR1 and CDR2: SGHVS and FNYEAQ. The CDR3 contains 17 residues. With 6 bases clipped from V and 3 bases from J, the junction kept 13 bases outside the gene matches.

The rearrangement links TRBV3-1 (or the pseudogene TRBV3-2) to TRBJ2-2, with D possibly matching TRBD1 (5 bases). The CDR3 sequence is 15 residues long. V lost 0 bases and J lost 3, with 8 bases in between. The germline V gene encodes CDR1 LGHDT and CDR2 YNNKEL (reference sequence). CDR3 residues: CASSQDQGYTGELFF. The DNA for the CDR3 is TGTGCCAGCAGCCAAGACCAGGGCTACACCGGGGAGCTGTTTTTT.

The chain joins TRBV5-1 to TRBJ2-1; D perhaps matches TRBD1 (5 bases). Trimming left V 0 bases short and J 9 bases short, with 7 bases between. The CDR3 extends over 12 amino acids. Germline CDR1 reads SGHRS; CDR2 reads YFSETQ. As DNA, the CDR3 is TGCGCCAGCAGCTTGGGGGGCCCTGAGCAGTTCTTC. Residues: CASSLGGPEQFF.

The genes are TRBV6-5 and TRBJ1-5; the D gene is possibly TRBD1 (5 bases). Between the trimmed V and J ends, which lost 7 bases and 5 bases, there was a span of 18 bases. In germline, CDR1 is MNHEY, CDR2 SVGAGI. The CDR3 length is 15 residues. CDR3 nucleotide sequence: TGTGCCAGCAACGCAGGACACTCAGGCGATCAGCCCCAGCATTTT. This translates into CASNAGHSGDQPQHF.

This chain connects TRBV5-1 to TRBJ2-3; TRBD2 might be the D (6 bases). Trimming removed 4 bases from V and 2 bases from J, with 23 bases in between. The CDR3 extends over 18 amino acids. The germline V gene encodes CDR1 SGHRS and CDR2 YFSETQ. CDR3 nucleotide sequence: TGCGCCAGCAGCGCCCCGGGGGATGTAGGGAGGCTCACAGATACGCAGTATTTT. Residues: CASSAPGDVGRLTDTQYF.

Written as DNA, the CDR3 is TGTGCCAGCAGTGGCACATACACTGAAGCTTTCTTT. Translated, it gives CASSGTYTEAFF. J is TRBJ1-1 and V is TRBV28; D unresolved. In germline, CDR1 is MDHEN, CDR2 SYDVKM. V was cut by 5 bases and J by 3 bases, with 7 bases left in between. The CDR3 sequence is 12 residues long.

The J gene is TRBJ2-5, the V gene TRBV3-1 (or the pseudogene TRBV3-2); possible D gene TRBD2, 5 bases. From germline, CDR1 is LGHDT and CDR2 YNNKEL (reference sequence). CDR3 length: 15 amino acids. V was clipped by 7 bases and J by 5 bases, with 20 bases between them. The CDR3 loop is CASTFKAGVGETQYF. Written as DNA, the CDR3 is TGTGCCAGCACCTTTAAGGCGGGCGTTGGGGAGACCCAGTACTTC.

In nucleotides, the CDR3 is TGTGCCAGCAGTTCGGAGCGGGGTCTTAATTCACCCCTCCACTTT. It codes for CASSSERGLNSPLHF. V is TRBV5-6 and J is TRBJ1-6; D not certain. The ends were cut back, 5 bases at V and 6 bases at J, with 15 bases in the middle. This CDR3 has 15 amino acids. Germline loops: CDR1 SGHDT, CDR2 YYEEEE.

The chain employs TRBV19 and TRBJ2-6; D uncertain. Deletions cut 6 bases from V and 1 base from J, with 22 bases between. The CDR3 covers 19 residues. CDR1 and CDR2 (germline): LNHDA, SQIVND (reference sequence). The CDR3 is CASRYRPTRQTSGANVLTF. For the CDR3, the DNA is TGTGCCAGTAGGTATCGTCCGACTCGCCAAACATCTGGGGCCAACGTCCTGACTTTC.

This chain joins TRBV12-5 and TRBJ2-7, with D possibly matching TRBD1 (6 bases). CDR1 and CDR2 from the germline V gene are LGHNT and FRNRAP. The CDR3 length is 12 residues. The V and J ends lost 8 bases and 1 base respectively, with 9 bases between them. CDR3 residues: CASKGVSYEQYF. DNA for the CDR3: TGTGCTAGTAAGGGGGTGTCCTACGAGCAGTACTTC.